These 13 T cell receptor beta chains originate from one sample sequenced in a study of blood T cell repertoires in COVID-19. Repertoires were generated with immunoSEQ multiplex PCR, while TCRdb's copy carries only in-frame clones and drops some. This sample has roughly 250,000 clones, with more than 80% found just once. Sequenced material: peripheral blood. Receptor source: a woman aged 40 to 50 with acute or convalescent COVID-19.

This clone has only one observation. The chain employs TRBV19 and TRBJ2-3; a possible D gene is TRBD2 (7 bases). Trimming took off 4 bases at V and 3 bases at J, with 20 bases between the two ends. Germline V gives CDR1 LNHDA, CDR2 SQIVND (reference sequence). The CDR3 length is 17 residues. CDR3 sequence: CASSRGGPSLGTDTQYF. DNA of the CDR3: TGTGCCAGTAGTAGGGGGGGCCCCTCCTTAGGGACAGATACGCAGTATTTT.

The gene calls are TRBV2 and TRBJ1-5; a possible D gene is TRBD1 (5 bases). The CDR3 loop spans 15 amino acids. The germline V and J ends were trimmed by 10 bases and 2 bases, with 18 bases remaining between them. Per germline, CDR1 SNHLY and CDR2 FYNNEI. CDR3 bases: TGTGCCACAAGTACCGGGGGGGGAGGCAATCAGCCCCAGCATTTT. Encoded protein: CATSTGGGGNQPQHF. Supplemented by reference TRBV2 and TRBJ1-5, the full variable domain reads EPEVTQTPSHQVTQMGQEVILRCVPISNHLYFYWYRQILGQKVEFLVSFYNNEISEKSEIFDDQFSVERPDGSNFTLKIRSTKLEDSAMYFCATSTGGGGNQPQHFGDGTRLSIL.

CDR3 residues: CASSPRRGGFTEAFF. CDR3 DNA: TGTGCCAGCAGCCCGCGTCGGGGGGGTTTTACTGAAGCTTTCTTT. The V call is TRBV9, the J call TRBJ1-1; tentative D call: TRBD1 (5 bases). CDR1 and CDR2 from the germline V gene are SGDLS and YYNGEE. The CDR3 contains 15 residues. V was cut by 4 bases and J by 5 bases, with 18 bases left in between. Full variable domain (outside the CDR3, taken from reference TRBV9 and TRBJ1-1): DSGVTQTPKHLITATGQRVTLRCSPRSGDLSVYWYQQSLDQGLQFLIQYYNGEERAKGNILERFSAQQFPDLHSELNLSSLELGDSALYFCASSPRRGGFTEAFFGQGTRLTVV.

Remarks on this clone: Other DNA variants within this sample encode the same CDR3. The chain uses TRBV6-1 and TRBJ1-2; D gene ambiguous. Germline V lookup: CDR1 MNHNS, CDR2 SASEGT. With 2 bases removed from V and 5 bases from J, the gap between germline ends came to 6 bases. CDR3 length equals 12 residues. CDR3 nucleotide sequence: TGTGCCAGCAGTGAAACGGGGTATGGCTACACCTTC. Encoded protein: CASSETGYGYTF.

The chain is built from TRBV6-5 and TRBJ1-2; 10 nucleotides line up with TRBD1. In germline, CDR1 is MNHEY, CDR2 SVGAGI. Trimming at V came to 8 bases and at J to 5 bases, leaving 8 bases not matched to a gene. This CDR3 is built from 14 residues. The CDR3 is CASADRGRLYGYTF. The CDR3 region has the DNA TGTGCCAGCGCTGACAGGGGGCGGTTGTATGGCTACACCTTC.

This CDR3 reads CASSLRLTDSNQPQHF. CDR3 in DNA: TGTGCCAGCAGCTTACGGTTGACAGATAGCAATCAGCCCCAGCATTTT. V usage is TRBV7-2 and J usage is TRBJ1-5, with D possibly TRBD1 on 5 matching bases. The V end was cut by 2 bases, the J end by 0 bases, with 11 bases between. CDR3 length equals 16 residues. The germline CDR1 and CDR2 sequences are SGHTA and FQGNSA.

The V gene is TRBV2, the J gene TRBJ1-6, with a weak D call TRBD1 (5 bases). V was pared by 11 bases and J by 3 bases, with 11 bases between. CDR1 and CDR2 (germline): SNHLY, FYNNEI. This CDR3 has 13 amino acids. This CDR3 is CAGGGDYNSPLHF. DNA for the CDR3: TGTGCCGGAGGAGGGGACTATAATTCACCCCTCCACTTT. Supplemented by reference TRBV2 and TRBJ1-6, the full variable domain reads EPEVTQTPSHQVTQMGQEVILRCVPISNHLYFYWYRQILGQKVEFLVSFYNNEISEKSEIFDDQFSVERPDGSNFTLKIRSTKLEDSAMYFCAGGGDYNSPLHFGNGTRLTVT.

This clone was counted between two and nine times. The rearrangement uses TRBV29-1 and TRBJ2-3; 11 bases map to TRBD1. V shed 2 bases and J 6 bases; nucleotides not matched to a gene: 4. CDR3 size: 14 residues. Germline V lookup: CDR1 SQVTM, CDR2 ANQGSEA. This CDR3 reads CSVERGTGGDTQYF. CDR3 nucleotides: TGCAGCGTTGAACGGGGGACAGGGGGGGATACGCAGTATTTT.

The V and J genes are TRBV4-1 and TRBJ1-6, with 8 positions matching TRBD1. The germline V gene encodes CDR1 MGHRA and CDR2 YSYEKL. CDR3 size: 18 residues. J gave up 3 bases and V 4 bases, and 11 bases lay outside the gene matches. The CDR3 here is CASSLEKDRELYNSPLHF. DNA of the CDR3: TGCGCCAGCAGCCTCGAAAAGGACAGGGAGCTCTATAATTCACCCCTCCACTTT.

The V gene is TRBV9, the J gene TRBJ1-2; a possible D gene is TRBD1 (5 bases). This CDR3 has 12 residues. V gave up 7 bases and J gave up 7 bases, with 14 bases separating them. Germline CDR1 SGDLS, CDR2 YYNGEE. The CDR3 coding sequence is TGTGCCAGCTCCACGGGGGATGGTGGCTACACCTTC. It translates to CASSTGDGGYTF.

This clone has only a few counts. V usage is TRBV4-1 and J usage is TRBJ1-4, with TRBD1 matching over 8 bases. Germline V lookup: CDR1 MGHRA, CDR2 YSYEKL. This CDR3 contains 15 residues. The J segment lost 8 bases and the V segment lost 3 bases, leaving 8 bases of the junction unmatched. In DNA, the CDR3 is TGCGCCAGCAGCCATATGGACAGGGAGGGCGAAAAACTGTTTTTT. Encoded protein: CASSHMDREGEKLFF.

V is TRBV7-9 and J is TRBJ2-1; 16 bases fit TRBD2. This CDR3 is 17 amino acids long. Losses at the gene ends were 2 bases for V and 10 bases for J; bases not matched to a gene: 8. The germline CDR1 and CDR2 sequences are SEHNR and FQNEAQ (reference sequence). CDR3 sequence (DNA): TGTGCCAGCAGCTTACCTGGGACTAGCGGGGGGGCGAGGGAGCAGTTCTTC. This translates into CASSLPGTSGGAREQFF.

This clone was counted once. The V and J genes are TRBV7-3 and TRBJ2-7, with TRBD1 matching 8 bases. Germline V lookup: CDR1 SGHTA, CDR2 FQGTGA. There are 16 residues in the CDR3. V lost 5 bases to trimming and J lost 1 base; unmatched junction nucleotides: 10. The CDR3 reads CASSPIDRGESYEQYV. The CDR3 DNA reads TGTGCCAGCAGCCCCATCGACAGGGGTGAGTCCTACGAGCAGTACGTC.